This T cell receptor beta chain was identified in a study of identical twins. TCRdb re-derived calls from the 5' RACE reads in MiXCR, one entry per CDR3 protein. The data show fewer than 350,000 distinct CDR3 sequences, more than 6.5% seen once. The germline V gene has CDR1 SGHVS and CDR2 FQNEAQ. The CDR3 is 15 residues long. Trimming removed 2 bases at V and 0 bases at J, with 8 bases between. Points from the study as a whole: Those out-of-frame alpha sequences shared by twins showed an excess of low generation probability. Interpretation of the results relied on cross-sectional statistical analysis and not on following the same donors.

All donors comprised healthy Caucasians. A word on this clonotype: Its antigen is undetermined.

This sample was shared with a second study, whose subject was yellow fever vaccine responses in identical twins.

Sequencing input: memory (CD45RO+) T cells sorted from blood. The chain carries TRBV7-8 and TRBJ1-5, with D perhaps matching TRBD1 (5 bases). The receptor comes from a woman between 18 and 29 years old in good health. CDR3 DNA sequence: TGTGCCAGCAGCTTATACGGGGGTAGCAATCAGCCCCAGCATTTT. It translates to CASSLYGGSNQPQHF.